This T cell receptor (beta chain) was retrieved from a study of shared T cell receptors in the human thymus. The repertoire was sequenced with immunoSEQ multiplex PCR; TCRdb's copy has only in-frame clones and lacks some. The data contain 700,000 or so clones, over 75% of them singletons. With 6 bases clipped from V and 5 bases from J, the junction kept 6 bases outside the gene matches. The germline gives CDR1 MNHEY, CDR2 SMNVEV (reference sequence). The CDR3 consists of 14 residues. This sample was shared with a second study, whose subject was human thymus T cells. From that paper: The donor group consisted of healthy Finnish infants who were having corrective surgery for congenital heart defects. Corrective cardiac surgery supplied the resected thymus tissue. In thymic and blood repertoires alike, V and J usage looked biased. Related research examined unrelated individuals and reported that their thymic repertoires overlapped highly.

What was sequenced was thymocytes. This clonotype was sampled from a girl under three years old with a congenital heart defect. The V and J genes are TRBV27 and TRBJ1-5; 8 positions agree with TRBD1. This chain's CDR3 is CASSQRQGHQPQHF. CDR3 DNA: TGTGCCAGCAGCCAACGACAGGGGCATCAGCCCCAGCATTTT.